The 18 T cell receptor beta chains listed next were all sequenced from one sample in a study of blood T cell repertoires in COVID-19. Libraries were prepared by immunoSEQ multiplex PCR; TCRdb keeps only in-frame clonotypes and omits some of them. The data hold a few hundred thousand clones, with 80% to 90% observed a single time. The specimen sequenced was peripheral blood. The receptors were sampled from a woman aged 30 to 39 with COVID-19, enrolled during active disease.

This chain links TRBV7-9 with TRBJ1-1, with 7 bases aligning to TRBD1. Trimming cost V 0 bases and J 4 bases; bases outside gene matches: 5. Germline loops: CDR1 SEHNR, CDR2 FQNEAQ (reference sequence). The CDR3 consists of 15 residues. In DNA form, the CDR3 reads TGTGCCAGCAGCTTAGCTACAGGGGTGGGCACTGAAGCTTTCTTT. This codes for CASSLATGVGTEAFF.

V gene TRBV5-1 combines with J gene TRBJ1-1; TRBD1 aligns across 10 bases. The CDR3 loop spans 14 amino acids. The germline CDR1 and CDR2 sequences are SGHRS and YFSETQ. The J segment lost 7 bases and the V segment lost 3 bases, leaving 6 bases of the junction unmatched. The CDR3 protein is CASSSTGTGDEAFF. The CDR3 DNA reads as TGCGCCAGCAGCTCAACCGGGACAGGGGATGAAGCTTTCTTT.

This chain links TRBV5-1 with TRBJ2-2; a possible D gene is TRBD1 (6 bases). This CDR3 has 16 residues. The ends were cut back, 4 bases at V and 4 bases at J, with 17 bases in the middle. Germline V gene data show CDR1 as SGHRS and CDR2 as YFSETQ. The CDR3 spells CASSPGGALGTGELFF. In DNA form, the CDR3 reads TGCGCCAGCAGCCCTGGGGGCGCCTTGGGCACCGGGGAGCTGTTTTTT.

The chain employs TRBV6-6 and TRBJ2-1; 9 nucleotides align to TRBD2. This CDR3 contains 15 residues. Germline CDR1 is MNHNY and CDR2 is SVGAGI (reference sequence). V trimming: 7 bases; J trimming: 0 bases; junction bases outside the gene matches: 4. CDR3 in DNA: TGTGCCAGCATAGGTAGCGGGAGCTCCTACAATGAGCAGTTCTTC. Translating gives CASIGSGSSYNEQFF.

The chain combines TRBV14 with TRBJ2-5, with 8 bases lining up with TRBD2. The V gene's germline CDR1 is SGHDN and CDR2 FVKESK. Trimming at V came to 2 bases and at J to 1 base, leaving 6 bases not matched to a gene. CDR3 length equals 16 residues. CDR3 in DNA: TGTGCCAGCAGCCAATCGTGGCGGGAGGCCCAAGAGACCCAGTACTTC. The encoded protein is CASSQSWREAQETQYF.

V gene TRBV6-5 combines with J gene TRBJ2-5, with a tentative D call TRBD1 (6 bases). This CDR3 spans 14 amino acids. Germline V gives CDR1 MNHEY, CDR2 SVGAGI. V was pared by 2 bases and J by 1 base, with 8 bases between. The CDR3 loop reads CASSYHRVQETQYF. CDR3 in DNA: TGTGCCAGCAGTTACCACAGGGTCCAAGAGACCCAGTACTTC.

This rearrangement joins TRBV19 to TRBJ1-5; 9 bases are shared with TRBD1. The V gene's germline CDR1 is LNHDA and CDR2 SQIVND (reference sequence). V dropped 3 bases and J dropped 7; count of bases not matched to a gene: 1. This CDR3 is 13 amino acids long. The CDR3 is CASSMGQGQPQHF. In nucleotides, the CDR3 is TGTGCCAGTAGTATGGGACAGGGCCAGCCCCAGCATTTT.

The rearrangement links TRBV6-4 to TRBJ2-5; D may be TRBD1 (6 bases). V was pared by 0 bases and J by 5 bases, with 19 bases between. The CDR3 runs 17 residues. Germline CDR1 MRHNA, CDR2 SNTAGT. CDR3 coding DNA: TGTGCCAGCAGTGACTCAAGGACTCGTCCCAGGGGCGAGACCCAGTACTTC. Translation: CASSDSRTRPRGETQYF.

This clone turned up a few times. The rearrangement links TRBV3-1 (or the pseudogene TRBV3-2) to TRBJ1-2; 7 bases fit TRBD1. The germline CDR1 and CDR2 sequences are LGHDT and YNNKEL (reference sequence). The CDR3 covers 14 residues. Trimming took 4 bases from V and 1 from J; bases not matched to a gene: 3. The CDR3 loop is CASSPTGVNYGYTF. CDR3 sequence (DNA): TGTGCCAGCAGCCCAACAGGGGTTAACTATGGCTACACCTTC.

The rearrangement links TRBV11-3 to TRBJ1-1; TRBD1 matches at 8 bases. Per the germline V gene, CDR1 is SGHNT and CDR2 is YENEEA. The CDR3 length is 15 residues. Trimming at V came to 0 bases and at J to 3 bases, leaving 3 bases not matched to a gene. CDR3 DNA: TGTGCCAGCAGCTTAGAGGGACAGGTCTACACTGAAGCTTTCTTT. It encodes CASSLEGQVYTEAFF.

The chain has TRBV29-1 and TRBJ2-7; tentative D call: TRBD1 (6 bases). V was clipped by 7 bases and J by 2 bases, with 12 bases between them. Germline values: CDR1 SQVTM, CDR2 ANQGSEA. This CDR3 is 12 amino acids long. The CDR3 DNA is TGCAGCGCTTCGGACAGACCCTACGAGCAGTACTTC. It codes for CSASDRPYEQYF.

This chain connects TRBV10-3 to TRBJ1-4; possibly TRBD1 for D (6 bases). The germline V and J ends were trimmed by 6 bases and 8 bases, with 16 bases remaining between them. CDR1 and CDR2 from the germline V gene are ENHRY and SYGVKD. The CDR3 contains 14 residues. In nucleotides, the CDR3 is TGTGCCATCAGACAGACAGGCCTGGGGGAAAAACTGTTTTTT. Its translation: CAIRQTGLGEKLFF.

The V call is TRBV3-1 (or the pseudogene TRBV3-2), the J call TRBJ2-7, with 11 bases identical to TRBD2. CDR1 and CDR2 (germline): LGHDT, YNNKEL (reference sequence). The J segment lost 12 bases and the V segment lost 1 base, leaving 23 bases of the junction unmatched. The CDR3 runs 19 residues. Here the CDR3 DNA reads TGTGCCAGCAGCCAAGGGAAAAACGTTCCCGGGACTAGCGGACCCGGTCGGTACGTC. Encoded protein: CASSQGKNVPGTSGPGRYV.

The CDR3 DNA follows: TGTGCCAGCAGCCACTCGGGGGTGTCCCTCGAGCAGTACTTC. This sequence encodes CASSHSGVSLEQYF. V gene TRBV4-2 combines with J gene TRBJ2-7, with D possibly matching TRBD2 (6 bases). This CDR3 comprises 14 residues. The V end was cut by 3 bases, the J end by 6 bases, with 15 bases between. Germline CDR1 LGHNA, CDR2 YNFKEQ.

This chain connects TRBV21-1 to TRBJ2-2; TRBD1, the table's D call, was not compared with the DNA. TRBV21-1 is termed a pseudogene. The CDR3 extends over 15 amino acids. CDR3 coding DNA: TGTGCCAGCAGAGAGGACAGGGTGGACACCGGGGAGCTGTTTTTT. As protein: CASREDRVDTGELFF.

This rearrangement joins TRBV6-2 or TRBV6-3 to TRBJ2-5; possible D gene TRBD2, 6 bases. This CDR3 contains 16 residues. Germline V gene lookup returns CDR1 MNHEY and CDR2 SVGEGT. V was pared by 5 bases and J by 5 bases, with 21 bases between. The CDR3 region is CASSGPHRRGGETQYF. The CDR3 DNA reads as TGTGCCAGCAGTGGTCCACACAGGCGTGGAGGGGAGACCCAGTACTTC.

V usage is TRBV7-9 and J usage is TRBJ1-1, with TRBD1 identical over 8 bases. Germline lookup yields CDR1 SEHNR and CDR2 FQNEAQ (reference sequence). The CDR3 spans 15 residues. V shed 1 base, J shed 4 bases, and the junction held 5 bases outside the gene matches. CDR3 nucleotides: TGTGCCAGCAGCTTAGTGGCAGGGGGCGGCACTGAAGCTTTCTTT. Protein sequence: CASSLVAGGGTEAFF.

The V call is TRBV7-2, the J call TRBJ1-2, with a weak D call TRBD1 (5 bases). The CDR3 spans 13 residues. Germline V gene lookup returns CDR1 SGHTA and CDR2 FQGNSA. Trimming removed 4 bases at V and 7 bases at J, with 13 bases between. The CDR3 spells CASSYQGDSGYTF. CDR3 sequence (DNA): TGTGCCAGCAGCTACCAGGGTGATAGTGGCTACACCTTC.